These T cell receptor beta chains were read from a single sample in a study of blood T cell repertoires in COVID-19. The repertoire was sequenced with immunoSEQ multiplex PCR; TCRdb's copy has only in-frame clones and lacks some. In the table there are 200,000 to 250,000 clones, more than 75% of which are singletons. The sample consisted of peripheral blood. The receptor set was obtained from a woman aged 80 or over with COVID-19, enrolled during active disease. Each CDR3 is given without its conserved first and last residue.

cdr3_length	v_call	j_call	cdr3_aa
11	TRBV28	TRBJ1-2	ASSSRGGWGYT
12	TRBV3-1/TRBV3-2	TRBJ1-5	ASSLGAGNQPQH
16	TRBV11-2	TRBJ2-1	ASSRRASEIWVYNEQF
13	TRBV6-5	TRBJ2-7	ASSYSPSGGYEQY
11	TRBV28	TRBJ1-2	ASSSSDFYGYT
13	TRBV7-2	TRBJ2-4	ASTRNRDSRNIQY
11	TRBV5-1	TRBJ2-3	ASRPGQVNTQY
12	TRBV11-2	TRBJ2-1	ASTYSGRANEQF
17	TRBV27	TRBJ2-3	ASSLGGGRGGRSTDTQY
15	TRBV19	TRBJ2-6	ASSPPGSGSRANVLT
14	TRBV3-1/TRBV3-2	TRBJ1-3	ASSPRGGLGGNTIY
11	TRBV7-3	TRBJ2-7	ASSPPGSYEQY
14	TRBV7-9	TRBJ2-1	ASSLVLAGVYNEQF
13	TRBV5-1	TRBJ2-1	ASSYVAGAYNEQF